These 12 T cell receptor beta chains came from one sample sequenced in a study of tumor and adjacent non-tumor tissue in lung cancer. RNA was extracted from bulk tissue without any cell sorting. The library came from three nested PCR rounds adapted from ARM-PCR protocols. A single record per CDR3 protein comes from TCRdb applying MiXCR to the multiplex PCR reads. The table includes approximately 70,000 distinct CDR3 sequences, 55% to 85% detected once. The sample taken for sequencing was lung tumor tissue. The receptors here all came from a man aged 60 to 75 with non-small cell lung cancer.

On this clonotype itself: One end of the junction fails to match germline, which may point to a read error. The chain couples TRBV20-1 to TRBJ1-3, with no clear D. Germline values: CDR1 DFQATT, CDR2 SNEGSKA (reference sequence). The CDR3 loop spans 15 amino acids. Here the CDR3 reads CNARDWLSSGKTIYF. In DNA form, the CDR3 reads TGCAATGCTAGAGATTGGTTGAGCTCTGGAAAAACCATATATTTT.

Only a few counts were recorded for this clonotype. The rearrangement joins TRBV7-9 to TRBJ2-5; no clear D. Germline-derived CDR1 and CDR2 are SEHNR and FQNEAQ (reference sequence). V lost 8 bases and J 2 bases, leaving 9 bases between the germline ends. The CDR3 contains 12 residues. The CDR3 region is CASAGFQETQYF. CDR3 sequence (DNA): TGTGCCAGCGCCGGGTTTCAAGAGACCCAGTACTTC.

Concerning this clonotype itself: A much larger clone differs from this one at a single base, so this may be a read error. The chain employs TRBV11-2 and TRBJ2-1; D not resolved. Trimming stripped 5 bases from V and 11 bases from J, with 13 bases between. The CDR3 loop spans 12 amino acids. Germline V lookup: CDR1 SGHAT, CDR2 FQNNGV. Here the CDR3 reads CASSRTFGKQFF. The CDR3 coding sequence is TGTGCCAGCAGCCGGACGTTCGGTAAGCAGTTCTTC.

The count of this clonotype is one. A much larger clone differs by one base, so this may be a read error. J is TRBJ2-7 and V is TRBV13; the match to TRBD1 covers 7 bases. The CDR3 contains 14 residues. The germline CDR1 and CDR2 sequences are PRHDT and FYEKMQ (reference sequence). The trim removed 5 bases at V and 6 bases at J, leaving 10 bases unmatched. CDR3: CASSESVTGREQYF. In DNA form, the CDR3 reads TGTGCCAGCAGCGAAAGCGTGACAGGGCGCGAGCAGTACTTC. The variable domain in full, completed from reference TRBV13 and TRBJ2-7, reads AAGVIQSPRHLIKEKRETATLKCYPIPRHDTVYWYQQGPGQDPQFLISFYEKMQSDKGSIPDRFSAQQFSDYHSELNMSSLELGDSALYFCASSESVTGREQYFGPGTRLTVT.

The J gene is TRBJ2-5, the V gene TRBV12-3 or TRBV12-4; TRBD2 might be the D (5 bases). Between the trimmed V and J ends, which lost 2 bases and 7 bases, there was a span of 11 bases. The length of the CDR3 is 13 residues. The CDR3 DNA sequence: TGTGCCAGCAGTTTAATCAACGCGGGGACCCAGTACTTC. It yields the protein CASSLINAGTQYF.

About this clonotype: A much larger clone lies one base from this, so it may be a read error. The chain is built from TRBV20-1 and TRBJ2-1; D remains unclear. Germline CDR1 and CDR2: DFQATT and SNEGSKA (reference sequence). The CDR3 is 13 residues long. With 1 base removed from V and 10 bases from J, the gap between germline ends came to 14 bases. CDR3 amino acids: CSARVVGGKEQFF. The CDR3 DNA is TGCAGTGCTAGAGTGGTAGGCGGAAAGGAGCAGTTCTTC.

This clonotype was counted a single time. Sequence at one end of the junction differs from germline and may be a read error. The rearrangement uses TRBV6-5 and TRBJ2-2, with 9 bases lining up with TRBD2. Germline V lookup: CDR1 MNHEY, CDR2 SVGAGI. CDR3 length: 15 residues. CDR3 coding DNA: TGTGCCAGCCGTGGAGCGGGGGGTAACACTGGGGAGCTGTTTTTT. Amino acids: CASRGAGGNTGELFF.

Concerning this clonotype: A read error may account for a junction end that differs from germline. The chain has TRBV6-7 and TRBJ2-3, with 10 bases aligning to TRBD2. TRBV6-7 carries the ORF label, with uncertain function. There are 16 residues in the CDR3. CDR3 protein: CASSYTSGRAVDTQYF. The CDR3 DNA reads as TGTGCCAGCAGTTATACGAGCGGGAGGGCGGTAGATACGCAGTATTTC.

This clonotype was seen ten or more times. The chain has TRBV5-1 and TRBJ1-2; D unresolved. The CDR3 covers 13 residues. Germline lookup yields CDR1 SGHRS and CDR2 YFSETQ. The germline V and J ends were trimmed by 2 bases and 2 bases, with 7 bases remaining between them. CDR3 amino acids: CASSFGSNYGYTF. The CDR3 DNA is TGCGCCAGCAGCTTCGGCAGCAACTATGGCTACACCTTC. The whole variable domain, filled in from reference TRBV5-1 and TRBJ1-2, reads KAGVTQTPRYLIKTRGQQVTLSCSPISGHRSVSWYQQTPGQGLQFLFEYFSETQRNKGNFPGRFSGRQFSNSRSEMNVSTLELGDSALYLCASSFGSNYGYTFGSGTRLTVV.

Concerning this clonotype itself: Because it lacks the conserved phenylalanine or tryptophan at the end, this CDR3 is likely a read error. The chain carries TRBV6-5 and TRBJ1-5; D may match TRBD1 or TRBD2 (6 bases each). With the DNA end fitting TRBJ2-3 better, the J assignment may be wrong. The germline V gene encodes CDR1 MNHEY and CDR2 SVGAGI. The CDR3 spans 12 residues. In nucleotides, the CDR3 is TGTGCCAGCAGTCTACAGGGAGGACCCCAGTATTAT. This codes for CASSLQGGPQYY.

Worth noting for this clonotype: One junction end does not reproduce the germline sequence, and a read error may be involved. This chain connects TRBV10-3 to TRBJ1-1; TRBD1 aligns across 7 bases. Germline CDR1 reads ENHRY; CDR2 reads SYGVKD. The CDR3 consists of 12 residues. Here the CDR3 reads CTISFGQAEAFF. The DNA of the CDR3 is TGTACCATCAGTTTCGGACAGGCTGAAGCTTTCTTT.

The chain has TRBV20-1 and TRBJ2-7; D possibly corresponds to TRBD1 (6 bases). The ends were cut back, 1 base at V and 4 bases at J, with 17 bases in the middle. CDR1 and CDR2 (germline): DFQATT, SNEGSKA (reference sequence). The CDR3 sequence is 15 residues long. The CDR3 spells CSARALRTDDYEQYF. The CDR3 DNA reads TGCAGTGCTAGAGCACTCCGGACAGACGATTACGAGCAGTACTTC.